This T cell receptor beta chain was captured in a study of T cells after somatic rescue of genetic block. Sequencing was performed with immunoSEQ multiplex PCR; in TCRdb, only in-frame clones are kept and a portion is missing. The profile shows about 72,000 clones, roughly 90% of them singletons. This CDR3 comprises 13 residues. V was clipped by 5 bases and J by 5 bases, with 12 bases between them. Germline V gene sequence: CDR1 SGHTA, CDR2 FQGTGA. Sequencing was done on a sample of peripheral blood mononuclear cells (PBMCs). The clonotype was recovered from a young man. V is TRBV7-3 and J is TRBJ2-5, with D hard to call. The DNA for the CDR3 is TGTGCCAGCAGCACCAACCCCGGTGAGACCCAGTACTTC. Translating it yields CASSTNPGETQYF.